This TCR beta chain is drawn from a study of OX40 agonist ivuxolimab in advanced cancers. At the level of the study: At roughly 80% male, the cohort had a mean age of approximately 64 years, ranging from about 20 to 79. Roughly two fifths of patients had received prior checkpoint inhibitor therapy.

Blood sampling was done at baseline, cycle 4 day 1, and cycle 7 day 1. Some clones are missing from TCRdb's copy, which holds only in-frame ones; the method was immunoSEQ multiplex PCR. This table has tens of thousands of clones, around 85% appearing once. Germline-derived CDR1 and CDR2 are SGDLS and YYNGEE. This CDR3 contains 12 residues. Between the trimmed V and J ends, which lost 3 bases and 5 bases, there was a span of 8 bases. The sample holds one count of this clone. The sequence was collected from an adult with an advanced solid tumor such as melanoma, head and neck, liver or kidney cancer. J is TRBJ1-2 and V is TRBV9; D call uncertain. Sequencing used CD4+ or CD8+ T cells sorted from blood, obtained in a trial of the OX40 agonist ivuxolimab. CDR3 loop: CASSALGYGYTF. The DNA of the CDR3 is TGTGCCAGCAGCGCCTTGGGTTATGGCTACACCTTC.